One and the same sample provided the 13 T cell receptor beta chains below, sequenced in a study of shared clonotypes between healthy human individuals. Some clones are missing from TCRdb's copy, which holds only in-frame ones; the method was immunoSEQ multiplex PCR. The sample includes around 1.9 million clones, just over 90% seen only once; the top ten take roughly 1.7%. Naive CD8 cells comprised CD45RO-negative, CCR7-positively selected cells, excluding terminally differentiated effector memory CD45RA+ cells. The sequenced sample consisted of naive CD8+ T cells from PBMCs. The receptors derive from a man in his late teens or twenties in good health. Some clones in this sample may be carry-over from other donors' samples.

The V gene is TRBV27, the J gene TRBJ2-3; D could derive from TRBD1 or TRBD2 (5 bases each). This CDR3 contains 16 residues. Trimming stripped 5 bases from V and 0 bases from J, with 15 bases between. Germline V lookup: CDR1 MNHEY, CDR2 SMNVEV (reference sequence). For the CDR3, the DNA is TGTGCCAGCAGTCACCCCGGGACCACTAGCACAGATACGCAGTATTTT. The encoded protein is CASSHPGTTSTDTQYF.

V usage is TRBV28 and J usage is TRBJ2-7, with D perhaps given as TRBD1 or TRBD2 (5 bases each). The V and J ends lost 6 bases and 2 bases respectively, with 8 bases between them. CDR3 length equals 12 residues. The germline gives CDR1 MDHEN, CDR2 SYDVKM. In DNA, the CDR3 is TGTGCCAGCAGGGGGACGGCCTACGAGCAGTACTTC. It codes for CASRGTAYEQYF.

On this clone: The sample contains more than one DNA sequence encoding this CDR3. The rearrangement links TRBV27 to TRBJ2-5, with 8 bases aligning to TRBD2. V gave up 5 bases and J gave up 4 bases; unmatched junction bases: 6. Germline lookup yields CDR1 MNHEY and CDR2 SMNVEV (reference sequence). The CDR3 length is 14 residues. DNA of the CDR3: TGTGCCAGCAGTCCCCGGGGGGGGTCAGAGACCCAGTACTTC. It encodes CASSPRGGSETQYF.

This rearrangement joins TRBV7-9 to TRBJ2-3; D might be TRBD2 (6 bases). The V end was cut by 6 bases, the J end by 2 bases, with 12 bases between. Looked up from germline, CDR1 is SEHNR and CDR2 is FQNEAQ (reference sequence). This CDR3 is 14 amino acids long. DNA for the CDR3: TGTGCCAGCAGATCCGGACTACCCACAGATACGCAGTATTTT. Amino acids: CASRSGLPTDTQYF.

This chain joins TRBV27 and TRBJ2-1; 7 bases line up with TRBD2. CDR1 and CDR2 from the germline V gene are MNHEY and SMNVEV (reference sequence). This CDR3 spans 15 amino acids. V lost 2 bases to trimming and J lost 6 bases; unmatched junction nucleotides: 7. The CDR3 DNA follows: TGTGCCAGCAGTTTAGGGGTGGTAGCGGGCAATGAGCAGTTCTTC. This sequence encodes CASSLGVVAGNEQFF.

This chain connects TRBV27 to TRBJ2-1, with 7 bases fitting TRBD2. Germline values: CDR1 MNHEY, CDR2 SMNVEV (reference sequence). The CDR3 length is 15 residues. Unmatched junction bases numbered 5, after V lost 1 base and J lost 5 bases. The CDR3 nucleotides read TGTGCCAGCAGTTTATTCGCGGGAGCAGACAATGAGCAGTTCTTC. Protein sequence: CASSLFAGADNEQFF.

This chain links TRBV5-1 with TRBJ2-2, with TRBD1 as a possible D gene (6 bases). This CDR3 spans 16 amino acids. Trimming took 1 base from V and 4 from J, leaving 14 bases between them. Germline loops: CDR1 SGHRS, CDR2 YFSETQ. The CDR3 bases are TGCGCCAGCAGCTTGAGTGGGGGCGCTGTCACCGGGGAGCTGTTTTTT. This sequence encodes CASSLSGGAVTGELFF.

J is TRBJ1-1 and V is TRBV29-1, with TRBD1 identical over 11 bases. The germline V gene encodes CDR1 SQVTM and CDR2 ANQGSEA. CDR3 length equals 12 residues. V was clipped by 8 bases and J by 8 bases; unmatched bases: 7. The CDR3 spells CSLKGTGGEAFF. The CDR3 DNA reads as TGCAGCTTAAAAGGGACAGGGGGAGAAGCTTTCTTT.

This clone was recorded once. This chain connects TRBV9 to TRBJ2-7; tentative D call: TRBD1 (6 bases). Per germline, CDR1 SGDLS and CDR2 YYNGEE. V lost 2 bases and J 4 bases, leaving 10 bases between the germline ends. The CDR3 contains 13 residues. The CDR3 reads CASSVQQGYEQYF. The CDR3 bases are TGTGCCAGCAGCGTCCAACAGGGATACGAGCAGTACTTC.

Comment on this clone: The sample carries other DNA sequences with the same CDR3. The V and J genes are TRBV4-3 and TRBJ2-7; D gene unclear. V was shortened by 1 base and J by 4 bases, with 8 bases between the two germline ends. Germline V gene sequence: CDR1 LGHNA, CDR2 YSLEER. The CDR3 is 13 residues long. The CDR3 loop reads CASSQGILYEQYF. The CDR3 DNA reads TGCGCCAGCAGCCAAGGGATTTTGTACGAGCAGTACTTC.

The rearrangement links TRBV14 to TRBJ1-2, with D possibly TRBD1 on 5 matching bases. Germline V CDR1 and CDR2: SGHDN, FVKESK. V shed 0 bases and J shed 6 bases, with 17 bases lying between them. The CDR3 has 16 amino acids. CDR3 nucleotide sequence: TGTGCCAGCAGCCAAGATCGAAAAGAAGGGGCGGATGGCTACACCTTC. Translation gives CASSQDRKEGADGYTF. Full variable domain (remainder filled in from reference TRBV14 and TRBJ1-2): EAGVTQFPSHSVIEKGQTVTLRCDPISGHDNLYWYRRVMGKEIKFLLHFVKESKQDESGMPNNRFLAERTGGTYSTLKVQPAELEDSGVYFCASSQDRKEGADGYTFGSGTRLTVV.

The CDR3 DNA reads TGTGCCAGCAGCTTGGCAGGGACGTCCCTGGATGAGCAGTTCTTC. It codes for CASSLAGTSLDEQFF. The chain combines TRBV5-6 with TRBJ2-1; D assignment may be TRBD1 or TRBD2 (5 bases each). Germline V CDR1 and CDR2: SGHDT, YYEEEE. The CDR3 length is 15 residues. V was cut by 0 bases and J by 8 bases, with 15 bases left in between.

The V gene is TRBV27, the J gene TRBJ2-3; D possibly corresponds to TRBD1 (6 bases). Germline loops: CDR1 MNHEY, CDR2 SMNVEV (reference sequence). Trimming removed 2 bases from V and 2 bases from J, with 20 bases in between. The CDR3 totals 18 residues. The CDR3 here is CASSLGLAQGPYTDTQYF. In DNA, the CDR3 is TGTGCCAGCAGTTTAGGCCTAGCACAGGGTCCTTACACAGATACGCAGTATTTT.